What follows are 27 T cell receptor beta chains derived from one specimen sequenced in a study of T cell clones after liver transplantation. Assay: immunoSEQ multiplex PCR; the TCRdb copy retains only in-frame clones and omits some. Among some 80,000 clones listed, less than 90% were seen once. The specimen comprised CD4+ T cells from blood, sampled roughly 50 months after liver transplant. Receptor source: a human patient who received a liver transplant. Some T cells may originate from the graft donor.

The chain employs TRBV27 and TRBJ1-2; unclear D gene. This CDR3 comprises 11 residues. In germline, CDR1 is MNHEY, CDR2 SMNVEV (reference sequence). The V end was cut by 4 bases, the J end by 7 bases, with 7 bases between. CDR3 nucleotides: TGTGCCAGCAGTTCTGGGTTTGGCTACACCTTC. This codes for CASSSGFGYTF.

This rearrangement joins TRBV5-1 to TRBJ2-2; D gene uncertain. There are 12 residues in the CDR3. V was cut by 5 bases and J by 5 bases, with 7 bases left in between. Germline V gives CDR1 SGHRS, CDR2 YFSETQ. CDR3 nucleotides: TGCGCCAGCAGTTCGACTACCGGGGAGCTGTTTTTT. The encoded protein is CASSSTTGELFF.

This CDR3 reads CAIRPADRYLYEQYF. The DNA for the CDR3 is TGTGCCATCAGACCGGCCGACAGGTATCTCTACGAGCAGTACTTC. The chain couples TRBV10-3 to TRBJ2-7, with a weak D call TRBD1 (6 bases). Germline V gene sequence: CDR1 ENHRY, CDR2 SYGVKD. This CDR3 spans 15 amino acids. The V end was cut by 6 bases, the J end by 3 bases, with 18 bases between.

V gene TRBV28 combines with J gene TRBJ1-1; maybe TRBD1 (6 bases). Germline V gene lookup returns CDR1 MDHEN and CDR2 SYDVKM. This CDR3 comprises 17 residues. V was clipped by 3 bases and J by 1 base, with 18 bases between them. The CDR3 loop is CASSFLPGAGENTEAFF. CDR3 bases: TGTGCCAGCAGTTTCCTTCCAGGGGCCGGAGAGAACACTGAAGCTTTCTTT.

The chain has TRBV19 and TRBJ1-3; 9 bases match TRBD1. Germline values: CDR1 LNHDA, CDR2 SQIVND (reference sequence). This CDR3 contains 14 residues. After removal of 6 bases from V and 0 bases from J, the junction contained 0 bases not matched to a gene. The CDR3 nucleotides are TGTGCCAGTAGGACAGGGGGCTCTGGAAACACCATATATTTT. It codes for CASRTGGSGNTIYF.

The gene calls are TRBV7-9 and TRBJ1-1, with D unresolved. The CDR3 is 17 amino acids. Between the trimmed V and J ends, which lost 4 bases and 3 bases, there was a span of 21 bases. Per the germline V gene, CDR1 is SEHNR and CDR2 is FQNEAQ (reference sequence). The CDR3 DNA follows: TGTGCCAGCAGCTCCCCACCGCCAGGCGGTATGGACACTGAAGCTTTCTTT. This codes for CASSSPPPGGMDTEAFF.

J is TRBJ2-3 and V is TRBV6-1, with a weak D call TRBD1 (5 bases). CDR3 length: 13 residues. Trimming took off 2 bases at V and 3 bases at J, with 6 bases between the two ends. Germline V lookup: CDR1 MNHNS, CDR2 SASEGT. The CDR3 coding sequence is TGTGCCAGCAGTGAACAGGGTACAGATACGCAGTATTTT. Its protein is CASSEQGTDTQYF.

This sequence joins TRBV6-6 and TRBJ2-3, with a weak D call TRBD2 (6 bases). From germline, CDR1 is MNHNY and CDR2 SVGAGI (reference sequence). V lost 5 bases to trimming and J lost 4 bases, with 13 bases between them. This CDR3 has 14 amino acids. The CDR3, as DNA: TGTGCCAGCAGTGCGACTAGGGTCGCAGATACGCAGTATTTT. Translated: CASSATRVADTQYF.

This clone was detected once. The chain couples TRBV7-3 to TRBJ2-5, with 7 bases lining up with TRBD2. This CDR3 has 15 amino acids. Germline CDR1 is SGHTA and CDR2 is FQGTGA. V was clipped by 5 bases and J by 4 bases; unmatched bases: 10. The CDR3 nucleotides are TGTGCCAGCAGCCGAGCTAGCGGCGGCCCAGAGACCCAGTACTTC. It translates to CASSRASGGPETQYF.

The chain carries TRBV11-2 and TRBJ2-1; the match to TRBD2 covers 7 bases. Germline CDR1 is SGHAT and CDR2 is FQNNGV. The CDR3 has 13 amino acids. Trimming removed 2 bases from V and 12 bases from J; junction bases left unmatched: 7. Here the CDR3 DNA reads TGTGCCAGCAGCTTACCTAGCGGTCCTGGGCAGTTCTTC. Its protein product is CASSLPSGPGQFF.

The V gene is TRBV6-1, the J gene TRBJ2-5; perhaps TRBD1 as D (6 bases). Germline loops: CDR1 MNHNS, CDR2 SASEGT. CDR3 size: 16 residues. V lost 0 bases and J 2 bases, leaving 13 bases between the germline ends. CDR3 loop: CASSEAPPTGQETQYF. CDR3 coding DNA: TGTGCCAGCAGTGAAGCCCCTCCGACAGGTCAAGAGACCCAGTACTTC.

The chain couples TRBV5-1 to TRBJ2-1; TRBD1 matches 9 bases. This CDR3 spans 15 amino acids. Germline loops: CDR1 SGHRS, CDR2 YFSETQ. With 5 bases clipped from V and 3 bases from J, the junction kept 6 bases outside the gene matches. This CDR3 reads CASSPGTGLYNEQFF. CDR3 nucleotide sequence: TGCGCCAGCAGTCCCGGGACAGGGCTCTACAATGAGCAGTTCTTC.

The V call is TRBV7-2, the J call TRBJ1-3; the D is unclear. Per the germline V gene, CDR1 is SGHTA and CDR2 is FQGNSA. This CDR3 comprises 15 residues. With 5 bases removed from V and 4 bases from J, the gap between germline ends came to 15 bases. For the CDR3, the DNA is TGTGCCAGCAGCCCACGAGGCCGGACGGGAAACACCATATATTTT. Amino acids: CASSPRGRTGNTIYF.

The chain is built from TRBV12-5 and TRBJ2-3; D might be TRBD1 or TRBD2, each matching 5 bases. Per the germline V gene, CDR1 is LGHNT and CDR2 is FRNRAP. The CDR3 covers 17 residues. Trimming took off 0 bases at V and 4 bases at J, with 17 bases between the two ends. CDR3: CASGLVLRARGADTQYF. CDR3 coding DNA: TGTGCTAGTGGTTTGGTACTAAGGGCTCGAGGGGCAGATACGCAGTATTTT.

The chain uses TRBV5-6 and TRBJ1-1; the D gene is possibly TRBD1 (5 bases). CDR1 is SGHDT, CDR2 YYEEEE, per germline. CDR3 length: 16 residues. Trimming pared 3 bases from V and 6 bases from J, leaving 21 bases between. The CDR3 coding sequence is TGTGCCAGCAGCTCATCACGAGGGACCGTAAAGGCTGAAGCTTTCTTT. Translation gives CASSSSRGTVKAEAFF. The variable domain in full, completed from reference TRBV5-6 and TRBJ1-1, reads DAGVTQSPTHLIKTRGQQVTLRCSPKSGHDTVSWYQQALGQGPQFIFQYYEEEERQRGNFPDRFSGHQFPNYSSELNVNALLLGDSALYLCASSSSRGTVKAEAFFGQGTRLTVV.

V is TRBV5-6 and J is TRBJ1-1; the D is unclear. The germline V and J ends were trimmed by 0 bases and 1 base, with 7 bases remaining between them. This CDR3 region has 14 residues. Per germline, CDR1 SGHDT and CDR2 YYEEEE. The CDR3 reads CASSLVQRNTEAFF. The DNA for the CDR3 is TGTGCCAGCAGCTTGGTTCAACGGAACACTGAAGCTTTCTTT.

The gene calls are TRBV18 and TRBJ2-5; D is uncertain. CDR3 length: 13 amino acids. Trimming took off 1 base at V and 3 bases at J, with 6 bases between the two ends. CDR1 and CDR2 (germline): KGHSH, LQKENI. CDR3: CASSPQLKETQYF. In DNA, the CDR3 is TGTGCCAGCTCACCACAGTTAAAAGAGACCCAGTACTTC.

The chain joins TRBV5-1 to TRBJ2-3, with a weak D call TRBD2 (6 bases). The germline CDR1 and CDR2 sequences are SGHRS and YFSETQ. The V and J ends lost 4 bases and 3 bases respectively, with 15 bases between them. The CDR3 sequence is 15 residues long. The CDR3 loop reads CASSRWTEGTDTQYF. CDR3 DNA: TGCGCCAGCAGCAGGTGGACGGAGGGGACAGATACGCAGTATTTT. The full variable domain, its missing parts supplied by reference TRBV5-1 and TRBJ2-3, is KAGVTQTPRYLIKTRGQQVTLSCSPISGHRSVSWYQQTPGQGLQFLFEYFSETQRNKGNFPGRFSGRQFSNSRSEMNVSTLELGDSALYLCASSRWTEGTDTQYFGPGTRLTVL.

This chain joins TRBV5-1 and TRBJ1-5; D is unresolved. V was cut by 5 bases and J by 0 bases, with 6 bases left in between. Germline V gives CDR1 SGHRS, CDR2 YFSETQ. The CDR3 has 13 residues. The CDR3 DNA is TGCGCCAGCAGTGAGGGTAGCAATCAGCCCCAGCATTTT. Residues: CASSEGSNQPQHF.

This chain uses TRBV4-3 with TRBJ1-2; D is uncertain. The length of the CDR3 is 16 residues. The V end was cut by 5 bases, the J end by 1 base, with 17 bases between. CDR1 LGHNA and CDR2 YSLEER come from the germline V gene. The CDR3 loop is CASSYSHRPRNYGYTF. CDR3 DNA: TGCGCCAGCAGCTACAGCCATCGACCCCGTAACTATGGCTACACCTTC.

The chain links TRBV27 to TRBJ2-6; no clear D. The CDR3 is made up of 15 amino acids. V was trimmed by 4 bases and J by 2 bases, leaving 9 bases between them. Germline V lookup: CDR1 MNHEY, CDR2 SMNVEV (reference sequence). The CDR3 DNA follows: TGTGCCAGCAGTTCCCCCTACACTGGGGCCAACGTCCTGACTTTC. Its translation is CASSSPYTGANVLTF.

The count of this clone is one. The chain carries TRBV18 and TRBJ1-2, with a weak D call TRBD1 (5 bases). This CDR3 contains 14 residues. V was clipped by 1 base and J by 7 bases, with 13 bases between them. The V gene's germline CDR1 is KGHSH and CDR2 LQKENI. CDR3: CASSPRLSGGGYTF. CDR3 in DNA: TGTGCCAGCTCACCACGGTTATCCGGGGGTGGCTACACCTTC.

CDR3 in DNA: TGTGCCAGCAGCCCCAGTTCGGATGAGCAGTTCTTC. Translation: CASSPSSDEQFF. V usage is TRBV11-2 and J usage is TRBJ2-1; D is unresolved. The CDR3 has 12 residues. V gave up 5 bases and J gave up 8 bases, with 10 bases separating them. Germline V gene lookup returns CDR1 SGHAT and CDR2 FQNNGV.

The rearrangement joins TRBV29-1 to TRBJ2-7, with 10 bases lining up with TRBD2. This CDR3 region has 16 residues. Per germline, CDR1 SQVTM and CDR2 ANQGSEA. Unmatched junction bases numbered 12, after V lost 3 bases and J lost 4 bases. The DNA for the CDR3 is TGCAGCGTTGAGATGAAGCGGGGGGGTTTCGTGTACGAGCAGTACTTC. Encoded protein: CSVEMKRGGFVYEQYF.

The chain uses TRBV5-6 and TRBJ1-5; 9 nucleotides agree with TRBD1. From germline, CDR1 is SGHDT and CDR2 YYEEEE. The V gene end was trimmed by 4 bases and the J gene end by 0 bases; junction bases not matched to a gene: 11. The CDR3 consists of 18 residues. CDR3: CASSGGQGGGYSNQPQHF. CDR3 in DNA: TGTGCCAGCAGCGGGGGACAGGGCGGGGGCTATAGCAATCAGCCCCAGCATTTT.

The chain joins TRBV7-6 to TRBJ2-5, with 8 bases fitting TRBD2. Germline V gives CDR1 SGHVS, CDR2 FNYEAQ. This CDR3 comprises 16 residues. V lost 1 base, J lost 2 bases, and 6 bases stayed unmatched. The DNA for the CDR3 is TGTGCCAGCAGCTTAGTAGGGACTAGGCCACAAGAGACCCAGTACTTC. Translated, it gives CASSLVGTRPQETQYF.

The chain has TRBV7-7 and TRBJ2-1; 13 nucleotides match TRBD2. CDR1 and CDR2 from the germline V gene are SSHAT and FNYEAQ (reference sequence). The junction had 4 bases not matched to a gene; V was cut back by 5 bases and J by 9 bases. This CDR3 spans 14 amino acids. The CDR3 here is CASSPGLAGTEQFF. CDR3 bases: TGTGCCAGCAGCCCGGGACTAGCGGGGACTGAGCAGTTCTTC.